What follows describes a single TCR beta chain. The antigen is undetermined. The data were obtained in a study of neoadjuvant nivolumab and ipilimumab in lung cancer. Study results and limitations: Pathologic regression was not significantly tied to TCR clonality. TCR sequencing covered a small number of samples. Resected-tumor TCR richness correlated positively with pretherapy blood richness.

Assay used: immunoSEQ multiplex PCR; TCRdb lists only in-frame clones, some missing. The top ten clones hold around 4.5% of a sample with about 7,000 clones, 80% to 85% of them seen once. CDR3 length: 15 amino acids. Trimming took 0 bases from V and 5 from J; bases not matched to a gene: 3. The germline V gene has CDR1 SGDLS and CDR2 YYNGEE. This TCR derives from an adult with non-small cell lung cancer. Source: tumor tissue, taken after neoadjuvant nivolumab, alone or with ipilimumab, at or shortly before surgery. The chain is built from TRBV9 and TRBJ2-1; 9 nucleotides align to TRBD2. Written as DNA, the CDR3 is TGTGCCAGCAGCGTAGCAGCGGGGGGTCACAATGAGCAGTTCTTC. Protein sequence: CASSVAAGGHNEQFF.